This TCR beta chain was profiled in a study of radiation and T cells in renal cell carcinoma. The V end lost 5 bases, the J end lost 8 bases, and 12 bases lay between the germline ends. CDR1 and CDR2 from the germline V gene are SGHNT and YENEEA. The CDR3 length is 12 residues. The time point here: blood 4 weeks post-SBRT, at nephrectomy. Treatment here: 15 Gy SBRT to primary tumor, nephrectomy 4 weeks later. Produced via immunoSEQ multiplex PCR; TCRdb's table is partial and in-frame only. This table holds roughly 58,000 clones, around 80% found once. The chain carries TRBV11-3 and TRBJ1-2; a possible D gene is TRBD1 (5 bases). This sample comprised blood, obtained from a patient whose treatment included radiotherapy and nephrectomy. This TCR derives from a man aged 55 to 70 with renal cell carcinoma. The CDR3 is CASSRSGDGYTF. The CDR3 DNA reads as TGTGCCAGCAGCCGGTCTGGGGACGGCTACACCTTC.